The rows below give T cell receptor beta chains drawn from one sample of a study of vaccination effects on CD4 cells after COVID-19. What these receptors recognize is not known. This table comes from immunoSEQ multiplex PCR, and its TCRdb copy is limited to in-frame clones, with some not included. In the table there are about 24,000 clones, less than 85% of which are singletons. The sequenced sample was CD4+ T cells from PBMCs cultured with SARS-CoV-2 spike peptides, obtained before COVID-19 vaccination. These receptors all stem from a human donor who had a prior SARS-CoV-2 infection. CDR3s include the opening cysteine and the closing phenylalanine or tryptophan. A D gene is named only where the DNA matches it firmly. Clone size is shown for a subset of rows, as once, few, many or a class of expanded clone.

J gene: TRBJ2-7; clone size: NA; V gene: TRBV5-1; D gene: TRBD1; CDR3 protein: CASSSTGHRGTYEQYF; CDR3 DNA: TGCGCCAGCAGCTCGACAGGACACAGGGGTACCTACGAGCAGTACTTC
J gene: TRBJ2-1; clone size: NA; V gene: TRBV20-1; D gene: TRBD1; CDR3 protein: CSASTIGTGGLNEQFF; CDR3 DNA: TGCAGTGCTAGTACCATCGGGACAGGGGGCTTGAATGAGCAGTTCTTC
J gene: TRBJ2-3; clone size: NA; V gene: TRBV7-9; D gene: TRBD2; CDR3 protein: CASSWIAGGADTQYF; CDR3 DNA: TGTGCCAGCAGCTGGATAGCGGGAGGGGCAGATACGCAGTATTTT
J gene: TRBJ1-1; clone size: NA; V gene: TRBV5-6; D gene: NA; CDR3 protein: CASSFLGLNTEAFF; CDR3 DNA: TGTGCCAGCAGCTTTCTTGGCCTGAACACTGAAGCTTTCTTT
J gene: TRBJ2-5; clone size: NA; V gene: TRBV6-5; D gene: NA; CDR3 protein: CASSQTVTRQETQYF; CDR3 DNA: TGTGCCAGCAGTCAAACAGTAACCCGCCAAGAGACCCAGTACTTC
J gene: TRBJ2-2; clone size: NA; V gene: TRBV5-1; D gene: NA; CDR3 protein: CASRTRGGEHTGELFF; CDR3 DNA: TGCGCCAGCAGAACTAGGGGGGGCGAGCACACCGGGGAGCTGTTTTTT
J gene: TRBJ2-1; clone size: NA; V gene: TRBV7-8; D gene: TRBD1; CDR3 protein: CASSLARDRFYNEQFF; CDR3 DNA: TGTGCCAGCAGCCTGGCCCGGGACAGGTTTTACAATGAGCAGTTCTTC
J gene: TRBJ2-2; clone size: NA; V gene: TRBV5-6; D gene: TRBD2; CDR3 protein: CARGGLAGGPGELFF; CDR3 DNA: TGTGCCAGGGGGGGACTAGCGGGAGGCCCGGGGGAGCTGTTTTTT
J gene: TRBJ2-1; clone size: once; V gene: TRBV27; D gene: TRBD2; CDR3 protein: CASSLLGLAYNEQFF; CDR3 DNA: TGTGCCAGCAGTTTATTGGGACTAGCGTACAATGAGCAGTTCTTC
J gene: TRBJ2-5; clone size: NA; V gene: TRBV6-5; D gene: NA; CDR3 protein: CASSSEPDQRETQYF; CDR3 DNA: TGTGCCAGCAGTTCCGAACCGGACCAACGAGAGACCCAGTACTTC
J gene: TRBJ2-1; clone size: NA; V gene: TRBV9; D gene: TRBD1; CDR3 protein: CASSNQGAQVNEQFF; CDR3 DNA: TGTGCCAGCAGCAACCAGGGGGCGCAGGTCAATGAGCAGTTCTTC
J gene: TRBJ1-1; clone size: NA; V gene: TRBV7-9; D gene: TRBD1; CDR3 protein: CASSSRTGASRNTEAFF; CDR3 DNA: TGTGCCAGCAGCTCCCGGACAGGGGCCTCCAGAAACACTGAAGCTTTCTTT
J gene: TRBJ2-5; clone size: few; V gene: TRBV10-1; D gene: TRBD2; CDR3 protein: CASHLRGGPETQYF; CDR3 DNA: TGCGCCTCACACCTCCGGGGGGGGCCAGAGACCCAGTACTTC
J gene: TRBJ2-2; clone size: few; V gene: TRBV6-5; D gene: TRBD2; CDR3 protein: CASRDTSDGELFF; CDR3 DNA: TGTGCCAGCAGGGATACTAGCGACGGGGAGCTGTTTTTT
J gene: TRBJ1-1; clone size: NA; V gene: TRBV7-8; D gene: TRBD1; CDR3 protein: CASSSIYRGGFTEAFF; CDR3 DNA: TGTGCCAGCAGCTCCATTTACAGGGGGGGGTTCACTGAAGCTTTCTTT
J gene: TRBJ2-5; clone size: NA; V gene: TRBV9; D gene: TRBD1; CDR3 protein: CASSVAGTAVETQYF; CDR3 DNA: TGTGCCAGCAGTGTTGCCGGGACAGCGGTAGAGACCCAGTACTTC
J gene: TRBJ2-7; clone size: NA; V gene: TRBV7-2; D gene: TRBD2; CDR3 protein: CASSPNSGAGVYEQYF; CDR3 DNA: TGTGCCAGCAGCCCAAATTCTGGGGCGGGAGTCTACGAGCAGTACTTC
J gene: TRBJ2-7; clone size: NA; V gene: TRBV19; D gene: NA; CDR3 protein: CASSETGIKIYEQYF; CDR3 DNA: TGTGCCAGTAGTGAGACCGGGATAAAAATCTACGAGCAGTACTTC
J gene: TRBJ1-5; clone size: NA; V gene: TRBV30; D gene: NA; CDR3 protein: CAWSPGPTNQPQHF; CDR3 DNA: TGTGCCTGGAGCCCGGGACCGACGAATCAGCCCCAGCATTTT
J gene: TRBJ1-1; clone size: NA; V gene: TRBV5-5; D gene: NA; CDR3 protein: CASSGGPGKDTEAFF; CDR3 DNA: TGTGCCAGCAGCGGAGGGCCAGGAAAAGACACTGAAGCTTTCTTT
J gene: TRBJ2-5; clone size: NA; V gene: TRBV7-2; D gene: NA; CDR3 protein: CASSLGSRSGQETQYF; CDR3 DNA: TGTGCCAGCAGCTTAGGGTCTAGGAGCGGACAAGAGACCCAGTACTTC
J gene: TRBJ2-1; clone size: NA; V gene: TRBV24-1; D gene: NA; CDR3 protein: CATSDFRVPNEQFF; CDR3 DNA: TGTGCCACCAGTGATTTTAGGGTTCCAAATGAGCAGTTCTTC
J gene: TRBJ1-2; clone size: few; V gene: TRBV9; D gene: NA; CDR3 protein: CASSVGQSYGYTF; CDR3 DNA: TGTGCCAGCAGCGTCGGACAGAGCTATGGCTACACCTTC
J gene: TRBJ1-4; clone size: NA; V gene: TRBV5-1; D gene: TRBD1; CDR3 protein: CASSIGGMDEKLFF; CDR3 DNA: TGCGCCAGCAGCATAGGGGGCATGGATGAAAAACTGTTTTTT
J gene: TRBJ1-2; clone size: once; V gene: TRBV19; D gene: NA; CDR3 protein: CASRDGTSDYGYTF; CDR3 DNA: TGTGCCAGTCGAGACGGGACATCGGACTATGGCTACACCTTC
J gene: TRBJ2-3; clone size: NA; V gene: TRBV6-2/TRBV6-3; D gene: NA; CDR3 protein: CASSYLSTDTQYF; CDR3 DNA: TGTGCCAGCAGTTATTTAAGCACAGATACGCAGTATTTT
J gene: TRBJ1-1; clone size: NA; V gene: TRBV30; D gene: NA; CDR3 protein: CAWSRATGTEAFF; CDR3 DNA: TGTGCCTGGAGCAGGGCTACGGGCACTGAAGCTTTCTTT
J gene: TRBJ1-1; clone size: NA; V gene: TRBV18; D gene: TRBD1; CDR3 protein: CASSPPRGTGWMNTEAFF; CDR3 DNA: TGTGCCAGCTCACCACCCAGAGGGACAGGATGGATGAACACTGAAGCTTTCTTT
J gene: TRBJ2-1; clone size: NA; V gene: TRBV7-3; D gene: TRBD2; CDR3 protein: CASSLSGTSVNEQFF; CDR3 DNA: TGTGCCAGCAGCTTAAGTGGGACTAGCGTCAATGAGCAGTTCTTC
J gene: TRBJ2-2; clone size: NA; V gene: TRBV20-1; D gene: NA; CDR3 protein: CSASRQSVTGELFF; CDR3 DNA: TGCAGTGCTAGTCGGCAGAGTGTCACCGGGGAGCTGTTTTTT
J gene: TRBJ1-6; clone size: NA; V gene: TRBV2; D gene: NA; CDR3 protein: CASSESRGVPSPLHF; CDR3 DNA: TGTGCCAGCAGTGAAAGCCGGGGGGTGCCTTCACCCCTCCACTTT
J gene: TRBJ2-2; clone size: few; V gene: TRBV7-3; D gene: NA; CDR3 protein: CASSWGGNTGELFF; CDR3 DNA: TGTGCCAGCAGCTGGGGGGGCAACACCGGGGAGCTGTTTTTT
J gene: TRBJ1-5; clone size: NA; V gene: TRBV6-1; D gene: NA; CDR3 protein: CASSDRRDQPQHF; CDR3 DNA: TGTGCCAGCAGTGACAGGAGGGATCAGCCCCAGCATTTT
J gene: TRBJ2-3; clone size: once; V gene: TRBV7-9; D gene: NA; CDR3 protein: CASSGQNTDTQYF; CDR3 DNA: TGTGCCAGCAGCGGACAAAACACAGATACGCAGTATTTT
J gene: TRBJ1-6; clone size: NA; V gene: TRBV18; D gene: TRBD1; CDR3 protein: CASSPLRGDSLTGAPLHF; CDR3 DNA: TGTGCCAGCTCACCACTTCGAGGGGACAGTCTCACGGGGGCACCCCTCCACTTT
J gene: TRBJ2-6; clone size: few; V gene: TRBV6-6; D gene: NA; CDR3 protein: CASTNGGAGANVLTF; CDR3 DNA: TGTGCCAGCACCAACGGGGGCGCGGGGGCCAACGTCCTGACTTTC